Sequencing of this T cell receptor (beta chain) was carried out in a study of early T cells in non-severe SARS-CoV-2 infection. CDR1 and CDR2 (germline): SEHNR, FQNEAQ (reference sequence). This CDR3 is 12 amino acids long. Trimming cost V 6 bases and J 4 bases, with 10 bases left between them. TCRdb re-called the 5' RACE reads through MiXCR, storing one row per CDR3 protein. The data show about 70,000 distinct CDR3 sequences, less than 5.5% seen once. The TCR comes from an adult who was a healthcare worker with PCR-confirmed SARS-CoV-2 infection or an uninfected control (not recorded which). The sample here was whole blood, taken at baseline. The chain employs TRBV7-9 and TRBJ2-7; D is unresolved. The CDR3 here is CASSNQVYEQYF. DNA for the CDR3: TGTGCCAGCAGTAACCAGGTATACGAGCAGTACTTC.